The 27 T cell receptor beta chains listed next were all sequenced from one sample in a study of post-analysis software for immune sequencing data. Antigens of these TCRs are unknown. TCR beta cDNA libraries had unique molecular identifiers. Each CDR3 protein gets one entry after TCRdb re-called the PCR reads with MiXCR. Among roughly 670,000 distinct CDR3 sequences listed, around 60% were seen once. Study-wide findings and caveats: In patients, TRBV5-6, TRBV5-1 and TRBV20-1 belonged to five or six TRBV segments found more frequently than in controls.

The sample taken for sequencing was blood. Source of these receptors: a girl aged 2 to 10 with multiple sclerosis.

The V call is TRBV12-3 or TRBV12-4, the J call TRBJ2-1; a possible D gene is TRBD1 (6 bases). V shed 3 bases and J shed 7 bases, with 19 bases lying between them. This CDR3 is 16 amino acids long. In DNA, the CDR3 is TGTGCCAGCAGTTTGTGGCAGGACAGCGATAAGAATGAGCAGTTCTTC. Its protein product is CASSLWQDSDKNEQFF.

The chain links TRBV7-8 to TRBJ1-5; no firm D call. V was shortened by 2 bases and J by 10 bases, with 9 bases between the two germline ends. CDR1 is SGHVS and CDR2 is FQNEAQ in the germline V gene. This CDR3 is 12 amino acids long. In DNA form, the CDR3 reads TGTGCCAGCAGCTTACCACCCGGACCCCAGCATTTT. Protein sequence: CASSLPPGPQHF.

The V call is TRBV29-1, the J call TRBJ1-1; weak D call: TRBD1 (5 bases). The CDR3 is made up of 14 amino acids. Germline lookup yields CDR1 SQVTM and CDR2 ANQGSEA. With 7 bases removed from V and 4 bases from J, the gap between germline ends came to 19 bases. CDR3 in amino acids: CSARWTLQGTEAFF. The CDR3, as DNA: TGCAGCGCCCGATGGACCCTGCAGGGCACTGAAGCTTTCTTT.

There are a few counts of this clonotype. As DNA, the CDR3 is TGTGCCAGCAGTTATCGGGGGACAGATAATTCACCCCTCCACTTT. Residues: CASSYRGTDNSPLHF. This chain joins TRBV12-3 or TRBV12-4 and TRBJ1-6, with 7 bases lining up with TRBD1. CDR3 length equals 15 residues. J gave up 5 bases and V 4 bases, and 5 bases lay outside the gene matches.

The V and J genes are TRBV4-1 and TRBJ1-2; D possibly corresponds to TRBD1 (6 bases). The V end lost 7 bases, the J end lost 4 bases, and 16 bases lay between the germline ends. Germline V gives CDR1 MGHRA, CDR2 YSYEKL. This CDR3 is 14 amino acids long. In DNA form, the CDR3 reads TGCGCCAGCAAGGGGGGCAGGGACTTCTATGGCTACACCTTC. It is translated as CASKGGRDFYGYTF.

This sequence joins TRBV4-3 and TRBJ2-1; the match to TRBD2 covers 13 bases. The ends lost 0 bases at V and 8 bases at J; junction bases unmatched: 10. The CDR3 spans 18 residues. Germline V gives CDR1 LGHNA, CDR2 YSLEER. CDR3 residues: CASSQDIVGLAGVDEQFF. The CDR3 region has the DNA TGCGCCAGCAGCCAAGATATTGTCGGACTAGCGGGGGTAGATGAGCAGTTCTTC.

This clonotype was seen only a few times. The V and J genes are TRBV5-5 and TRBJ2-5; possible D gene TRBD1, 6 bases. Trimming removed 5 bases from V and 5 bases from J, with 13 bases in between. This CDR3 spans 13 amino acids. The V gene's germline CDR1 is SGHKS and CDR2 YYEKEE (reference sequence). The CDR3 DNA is TGTGCCAGCAGACCCACAGGGCTCGAGACCCAGTACTTC. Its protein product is CASRPTGLETQYF.

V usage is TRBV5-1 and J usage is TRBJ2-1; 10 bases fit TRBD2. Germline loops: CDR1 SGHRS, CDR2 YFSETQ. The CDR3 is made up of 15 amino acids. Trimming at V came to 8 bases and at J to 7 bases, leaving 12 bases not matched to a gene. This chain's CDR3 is CASNPLAGASNEQFF. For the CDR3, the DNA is TGCGCCAGTAACCCCCTAGCGGGAGCGAGTAATGAGCAGTTCTTC.

In DNA, the CDR3 is TGCAGCGTTGAAGATCTCAGGACAGATACGCAGTATTTT. Translated: CSVEDLRTDTQYF. V and J are TRBV29-1 and TRBJ2-3; D is undetermined. CDR1 SQVTM and CDR2 ANQGSEA come from the germline V gene. The germline V and J ends were trimmed by 0 bases and 3 bases, with 7 bases remaining between them. This CDR3 region has 13 residues.

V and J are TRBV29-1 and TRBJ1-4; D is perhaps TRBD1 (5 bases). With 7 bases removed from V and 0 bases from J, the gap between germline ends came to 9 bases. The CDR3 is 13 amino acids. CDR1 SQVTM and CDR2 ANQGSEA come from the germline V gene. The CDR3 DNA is TGCAGCGCCCGAGGGGCAACTAATGAAAAACTGTTTTTT. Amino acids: CSARGATNEKLFF.

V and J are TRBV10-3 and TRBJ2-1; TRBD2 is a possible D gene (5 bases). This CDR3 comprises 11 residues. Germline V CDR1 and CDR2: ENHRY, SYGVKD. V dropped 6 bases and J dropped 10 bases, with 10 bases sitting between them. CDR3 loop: CAIRILEEQFF. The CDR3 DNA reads TGTGCCATCAGGATACTAGAAGAGCAGTTCTTC.

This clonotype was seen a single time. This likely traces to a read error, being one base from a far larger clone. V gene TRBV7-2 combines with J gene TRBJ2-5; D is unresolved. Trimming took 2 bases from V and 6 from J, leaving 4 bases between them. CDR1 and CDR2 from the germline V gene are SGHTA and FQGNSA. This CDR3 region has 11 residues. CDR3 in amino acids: CASSLKQTQYF. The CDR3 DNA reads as TGTGCCAGCAGCTTAAAACAGACCCAGTACTTC.

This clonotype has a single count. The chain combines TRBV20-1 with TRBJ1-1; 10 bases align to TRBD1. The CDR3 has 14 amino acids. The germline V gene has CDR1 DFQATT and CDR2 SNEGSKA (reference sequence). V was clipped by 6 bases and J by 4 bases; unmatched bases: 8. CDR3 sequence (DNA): TGCAGTGCGCAGACAGGGGGCGCGGGCACTGAAGCTTTCTTT. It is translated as CSAQTGGAGTEAFF.

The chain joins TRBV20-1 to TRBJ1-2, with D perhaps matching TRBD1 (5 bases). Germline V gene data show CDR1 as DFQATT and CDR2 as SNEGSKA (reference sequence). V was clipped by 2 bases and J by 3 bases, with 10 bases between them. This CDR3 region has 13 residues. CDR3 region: CSARPGGDYGYTF. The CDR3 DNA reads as TGCAGTGCTAGACCCGGGGGGGACTATGGCTACACCTTC.

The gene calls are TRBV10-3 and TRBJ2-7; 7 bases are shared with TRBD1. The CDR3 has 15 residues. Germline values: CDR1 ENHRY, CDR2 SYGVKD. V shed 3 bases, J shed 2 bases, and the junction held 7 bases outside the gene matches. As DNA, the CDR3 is TGTGCCATCAGTGAAGAGGGGGCGGAAACCTACGAGCAGTACTTC. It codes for CAISEEGAETYEQYF.

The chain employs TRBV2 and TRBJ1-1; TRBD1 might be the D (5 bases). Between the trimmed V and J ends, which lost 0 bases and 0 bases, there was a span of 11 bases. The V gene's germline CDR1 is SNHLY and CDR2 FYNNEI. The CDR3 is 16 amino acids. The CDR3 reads CASSEAGEGMNTEAFF. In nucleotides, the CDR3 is TGTGCCAGCAGTGAAGCAGGGGAAGGGATGAACACTGAAGCTTTCTTT.

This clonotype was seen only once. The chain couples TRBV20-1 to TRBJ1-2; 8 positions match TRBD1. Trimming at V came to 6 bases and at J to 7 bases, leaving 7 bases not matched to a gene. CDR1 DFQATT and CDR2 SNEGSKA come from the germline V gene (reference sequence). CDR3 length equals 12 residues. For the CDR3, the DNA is TGCAGTGCAGCGGACAGGGTCGGTGGCTACACCTTC. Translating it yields CSAADRVGGYTF.

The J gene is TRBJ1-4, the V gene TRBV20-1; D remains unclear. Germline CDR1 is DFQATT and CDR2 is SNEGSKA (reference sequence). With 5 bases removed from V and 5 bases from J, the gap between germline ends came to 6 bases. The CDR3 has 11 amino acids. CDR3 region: CSARGNEKLFF. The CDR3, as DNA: TGCAGTGCTCGAGGGAATGAAAAACTGTTTTTT.

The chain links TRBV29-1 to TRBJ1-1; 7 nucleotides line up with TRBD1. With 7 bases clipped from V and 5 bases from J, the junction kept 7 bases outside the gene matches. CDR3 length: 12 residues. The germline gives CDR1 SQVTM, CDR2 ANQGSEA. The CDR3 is CSGRQGQTEAFF. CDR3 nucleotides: TGCAGCGGGCGACAGGGTCAAACTGAAGCTTTCTTT.

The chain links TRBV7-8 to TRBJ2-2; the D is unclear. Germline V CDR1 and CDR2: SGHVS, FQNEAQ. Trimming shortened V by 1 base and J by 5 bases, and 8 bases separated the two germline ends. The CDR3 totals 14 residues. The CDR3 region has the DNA TGTGCCAGCAGCTTAGTTGGGATTACCGGGGAGCTGTTTTTT. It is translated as CASSLVGITGELFF.

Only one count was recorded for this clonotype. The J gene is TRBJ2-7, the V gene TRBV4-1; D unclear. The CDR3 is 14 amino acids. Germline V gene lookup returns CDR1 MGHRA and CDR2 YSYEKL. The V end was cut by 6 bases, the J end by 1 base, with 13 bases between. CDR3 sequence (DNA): TGCGCCAGCAGAGGACGTTGGAGTTCCTACGAGCAGTACTTC. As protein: CASRGRWSSYEQYF.

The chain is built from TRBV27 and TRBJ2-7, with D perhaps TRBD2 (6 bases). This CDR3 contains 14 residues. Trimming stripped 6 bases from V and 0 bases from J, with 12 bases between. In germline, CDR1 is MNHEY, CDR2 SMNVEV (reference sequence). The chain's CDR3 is CASSPRTNSYEQYF. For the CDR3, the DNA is TGTGCCAGCAGCCCTCGGACTAACTCCTACGAGCAGTACTTC.

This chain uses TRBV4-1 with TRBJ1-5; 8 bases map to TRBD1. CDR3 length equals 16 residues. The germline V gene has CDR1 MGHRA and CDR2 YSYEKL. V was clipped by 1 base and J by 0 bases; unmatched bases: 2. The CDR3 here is CASSQGQGPSNQPQHF. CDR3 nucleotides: TGCGCCAGCAGCCAAGGACAGGGGCCTAGCAATCAGCCCCAGCATTTT.

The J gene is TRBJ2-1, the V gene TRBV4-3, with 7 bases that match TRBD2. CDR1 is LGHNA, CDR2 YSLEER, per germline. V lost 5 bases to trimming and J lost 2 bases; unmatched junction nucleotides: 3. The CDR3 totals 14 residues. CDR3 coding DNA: TGCGCCAGCAGCGCGCGGGGGACCTACAATGAGCAGTTCTTC. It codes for CASSARGTYNEQFF.

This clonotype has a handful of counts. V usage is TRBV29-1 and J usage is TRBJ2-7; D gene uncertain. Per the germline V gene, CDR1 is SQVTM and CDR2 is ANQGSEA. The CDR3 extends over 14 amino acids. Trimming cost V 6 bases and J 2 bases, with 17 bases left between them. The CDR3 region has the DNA TGCAGCGTCGGCGGCAGCCCCGCTCCCTACGAGCAGTACTTC. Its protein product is CSVGGSPAPYEQYF.

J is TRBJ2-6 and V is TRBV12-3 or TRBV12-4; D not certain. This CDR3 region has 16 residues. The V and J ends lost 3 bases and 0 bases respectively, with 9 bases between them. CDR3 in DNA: TGTGCCAGCAGTTTGCAGGTGCACTCTGGGGCCAACGTCCTGACTTTC. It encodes CASSLQVHSGANVLTF.

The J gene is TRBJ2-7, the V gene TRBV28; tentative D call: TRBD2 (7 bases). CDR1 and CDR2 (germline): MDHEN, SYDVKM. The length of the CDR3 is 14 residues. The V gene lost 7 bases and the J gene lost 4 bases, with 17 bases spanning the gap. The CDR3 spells CASKGGPLPYEQYF. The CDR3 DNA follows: TGTGCCAGCAAGGGGGGGCCACTGCCTTACGAGCAGTACTTC.